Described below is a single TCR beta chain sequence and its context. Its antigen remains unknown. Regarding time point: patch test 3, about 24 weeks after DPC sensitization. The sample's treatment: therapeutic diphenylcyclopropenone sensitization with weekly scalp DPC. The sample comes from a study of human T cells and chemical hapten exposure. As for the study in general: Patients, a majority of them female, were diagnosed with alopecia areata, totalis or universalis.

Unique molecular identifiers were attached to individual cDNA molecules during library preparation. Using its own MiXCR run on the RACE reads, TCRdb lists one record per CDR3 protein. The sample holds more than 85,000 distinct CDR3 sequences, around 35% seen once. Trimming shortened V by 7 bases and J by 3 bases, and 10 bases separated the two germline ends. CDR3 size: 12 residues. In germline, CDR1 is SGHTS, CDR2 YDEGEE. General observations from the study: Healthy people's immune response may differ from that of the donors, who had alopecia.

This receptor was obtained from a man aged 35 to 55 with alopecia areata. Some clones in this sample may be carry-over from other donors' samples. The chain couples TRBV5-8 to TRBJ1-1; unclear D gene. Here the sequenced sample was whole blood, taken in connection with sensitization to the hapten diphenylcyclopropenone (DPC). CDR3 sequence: CASGKGYTEAFF. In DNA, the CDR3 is TGTGCCAGCGGAAAAGGGTACACTGAAGCTTTCTTT. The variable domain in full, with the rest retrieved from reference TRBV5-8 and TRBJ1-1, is EAGVTQSPTHLIKTRGQQATLRCSPISGHTSVYWYQQALGLGLQFLLWYDEGEERNRGNFPPRFSGRQFPNYSSELNVNALELEDSALYLCASGKGYTEAFFGQGTRLTVV.